Included here is one T cell receptor beta chain sequence, with context. What it binds is unknown. At one of its ends the junction is not consistent with the germline gene, which may arise from a read error. Primers used in a second PCR of roughly 6 to 11 cycles were a sample-barcoded 5' primer and a J-beta primer mix. A 12-random-nucleotide template-switch adaptor tagged each cDNA molecule. TCRdb processed the 5' RACE reads anew with MiXCR; each CDR3 protein has one entry. Of 850,000 to 1,000,000 distinct CDR3 sequences listed, 40% to 60% are singletons. The record originates from a study of blood T cells in healthy people across ages. Study results and limitations: Estimates drawn from one million T cells were deemed to understate diversity.

Per sample, no less than 5 micrograms of total RNA were extracted. The CDR3 extends over 15 amino acids. Germline V gene lookup returns CDR1 SGDLS and CDR2 YYNGEE. This TCR was sampled from a man aged 25 to 45 in good health. J is TRBJ2-5 and V is TRBV9, with D perhaps matching TRBD2 (6 bases). Sample: blood. CDR3: CACSGVRDSKETQYF. DNA for the CDR3: TGTGCCTGCAGCGGAGTACGGGACTCAAAAGAGACCCAGTACTTC.